The 8 T cell receptor beta chains presented below share a single source sample, sequenced in a study of blood T cell repertoires in COVID-19. Sequencing used immunoSEQ multiplex PCR; TCRdb keeps in-frame clones, though not all of them. The data contain about 24,000 clones, 81% of them singletons. Sequencing was done on a sample of peripheral blood. The receptors stem from a woman in her seventies with COVID-19, enrolled during active disease.

This clone appeared once. The V and J genes are TRBV5-5 and TRBJ2-3, with 11 bases that match TRBD2. This CDR3 comprises 19 residues. Germline-derived CDR1 and CDR2 are SGHKS and YYEKEE (reference sequence). Unmatched junction bases numbered 13, after V lost 0 bases and J lost 4 bases. In nucleotides, the CDR3 is TGTGCCAGCAGCTTGGTCCTAGCGGGAGGCTCGAGGGTCGCAGATACGCAGTATTTT. Its protein is CASSLVLAGGSRVADTQYF.

V and J are TRBV7-2 and TRBJ1-6; 8 nucleotides agree with TRBD1. CDR1 and CDR2 (germline): SGHTA, FQGNSA. This CDR3 spans 15 amino acids. Trimming cost V 1 base and J 7 bases; bases outside gene matches: 3. CDR3 protein: CASSLEGQANSPLHF. The DNA of the CDR3 is TGTGCCAGCAGCTTAGAGGGACAGGCCAATTCACCCCTCCACTTT.

The CDR3 region is CASSMARGTGYTF. The CDR3 nucleotides are TGTGCCAGCAGCATGGCCCGGGGGACTGGCTACACCTTC. The chain is built from TRBV3-1 (or the pseudogene TRBV3-2) and TRBJ1-2, with D tentatively TRBD1 (5 bases). The CDR3 sequence is 13 residues long. Trimming stripped 5 bases from V and 7 bases from J, with 14 bases between. The V gene's germline CDR1 is LGHDT and CDR2 YNNKEL (reference sequence).

This clone was observed a few times. The rearrangement joins TRBV6-5 to TRBJ1-2, with D tentatively TRBD1 (5 bases). CDR3 size: 16 residues. The ends were cut back, 0 bases at V and 0 bases at J, with 11 bases in the middle. The germline gives CDR1 MNHEY, CDR2 SVGAGI. CDR3 in DNA: TGTGCCAGCAGTTACTCGGCAGGGCTTACTAACTATGGCTACACCTTC. This gives the protein CASSYSAGLTNYGYTF.

The chain couples TRBV7-9 to TRBJ2-5, with D possibly TRBD1 on 6 matching bases. Trimming removed 6 bases at V and 5 bases at J, with 10 bases between. In germline, CDR1 is SEHNR, CDR2 FQNEAQ (reference sequence). The CDR3 contains 12 residues. The CDR3 loop reads CASSRGLETQYF. In DNA, the CDR3 is TGTGCCAGCAGTAGGGGGTTGGAGACCCAGTACTTC.

The genes are TRBV5-5 and TRBJ1-4; 8 nucleotides line up with TRBD1. V was pared by 4 bases and J by 6 bases, with 11 bases of the junction left unmatched. Germline lookup yields CDR1 SGHKS and CDR2 YYEKEE (reference sequence). There are 16 residues in the CDR3. CDR3: CASSPAGQGGHEKLFF. The CDR3 DNA follows: TGTGCCAGCAGCCCTGCCGGACAGGGCGGACATGAAAAACTGTTTTTT.

This clone was found a few times. The rearrangement joins TRBV4-3 to TRBJ2-3; D is unclear. With 1 base removed from V and 1 base from J, the gap between germline ends came to 12 bases. The germline V gene encodes CDR1 LGHNA and CDR2 YSLEER. The CDR3 is 16 amino acids. CDR3 nucleotides: TGCGCCAGCAGCCAAGGGAGTTTGCGGCGCACAGATACGCAGTATTTT. Amino acids: CASSQGSLRRTDTQYF.

J is TRBJ2-1 and V is TRBV5-8, with 10 bases matching TRBD1. Germline-derived CDR1 and CDR2 are SGHTS and YDEGEE. V shed 7 bases, J shed 5 bases, and the junction held 6 bases outside the gene matches. This CDR3 has 14 residues. CDR3 coding DNA: TGTGCCAGCGCCTCCGGGACAGGGGACAATGAGCAGTTCTTC. Translating gives CASASGTGDNEQFF.